This T cell receptor beta chain is drawn from a study of blood T cell repertoires in COVID-19. Across the whole study: PBMCs, B-cell-depleted T cells, or T cells provided the cDNA or gDNA that made up the material.

This clone has only one observation. Other DNA sequences within the sample encode an identical CDR3. This CDR3 spans 15 amino acids. In germline, CDR1 is SGDLS, CDR2 YYNGEE. V lost 0 bases and J lost 1, with 7 bases in between. TCRdb keeps only in-frame clones here, not all; method: immunoSEQ multiplex PCR. The data contain about 80,000 clones, approximately 80% of them seen just once; the ten biggest clones take up about an eighth. Sample: peripheral blood. The TCR comes from a man of 80 years or more with acute or convalescent COVID-19. The chain recombines TRBV9 with TRBJ2-2; the D gene is possibly TRBD2 (6 bases). CDR3 in amino acids: CASSVGLGNTGELFF. The CDR3 nucleotides are TGTGCCAGCAGCGTAGGACTAGGGAACACCGGGGAGCTGTTTTTT.